A single sample gave rise to the 27 T cell receptor beta chains below, sequenced in a study of blood T cell repertoires in COVID-19. Sequenced by immunoSEQ multiplex PCR; TCRdb stores in-frame clones only, minus some. This sample has 90,000 to 100,000 clones, with roughly 82% found just once. Source material: peripheral blood. These receptors were obtained from a man in his sixties or seventies with active or convalescent COVID-19.

The table lists this clone with a count of one. The CDR3 reads CSVRTETYNEQFF. For the CDR3, the DNA is TGCAGCGTCAGGACTGAAACCTACAATGAGCAGTTCTTC. The chain combines TRBV29-1 with TRBJ2-1; D is possibly TRBD2 (5 bases). The V and J ends lost 6 bases and 2 bases respectively, with 11 bases between them. Germline CDR1 reads SQVTM; CDR2 reads ANQGSEA. The CDR3 covers 13 residues.

The V and J genes are TRBV11-2 and TRBJ2-2; the match to TRBD2 covers 13 bases. The V gene's germline CDR1 is SGHAT and CDR2 FQNNGV. V shed 2 bases, J shed 4 bases, and the junction held 4 bases outside the gene matches. The CDR3 is 17 residues long. The CDR3 reads CASSLIRTSGGTGELFF. DNA of the CDR3: TGTGCCAGCAGCTTAATTAGGACTAGCGGGGGCACCGGGGAGCTGTTTTTT. The full variable domain, in which reference TRBV11-2 and TRBJ2-2 provide the parts outside the CDR3, is EAGVAQSPRYKIIEKRQSVAFWCNPISGHATLYWYQQILGQGPKLLIQFQNNGVVDDSQLPKDRFSAERLKGVDSTLKIQPAKLEDSAVYLCASSLIRTSGGTGELFFGEGSRLTVL.

As concerns this clone: Other DNA variants within this sample encode the same CDR3. The V and J genes are TRBV10-2 and TRBJ2-2; the D gene is possibly TRBD1 (6 bases). Trimming removed 11 bases at V and 2 bases at J, with 15 bases between. The CDR3 loop spans 14 amino acids. Germline V gene lookup returns CDR1 WSHSY and CDR2 SAAADI. The CDR3 DNA reads as TGCGCCTCTAAGAGGGACACCAACACCGGGGAGCTGTTTTTT. Its protein is CASKRDTNTGELFF.

The chain recombines TRBV5-6 with TRBJ1-5; 7 bases map to TRBD1. Trimming at V came to 4 bases and at J to 8 bases, leaving 6 bases not matched to a gene. This CDR3 contains 13 residues. Germline V gene sequence: CDR1 SGHDT, CDR2 YYEEEE. CDR3 residues: CASSEQGFEPQHF. As DNA, the CDR3 is TGTGCCAGCAGCGAACAGGGGTTTGAGCCCCAGCATTTT. The complete variable domain, with remaining parts taken from reference TRBV5-6 and TRBJ1-5, reads DAGVTQSPTHLIKTRGQQVTLRCSPKSGHDTVSWYQQALGQGPQFIFQYYEEEERQRGNFPDRFSGHQFPNYSSELNVNALLLGDSALYLCASSEQGFEPQHFGDGTRLSIL.

The genes are TRBV27 and TRBJ1-6; possible D gene TRBD1, 6 bases. Germline lookup yields CDR1 MNHEY and CDR2 SMNVEV (reference sequence). Trimming cost V 6 bases and J 4 bases, with 10 bases left between them. The CDR3 loop spans 14 amino acids. This CDR3 reads CASRIQGYNSPLHF. In nucleotides, the CDR3 is TGTGCCAGCAGGATACAGGGATATAATTCACCCCTCCACTTT.

This chain links TRBV4-2 with TRBJ2-5; 14 nucleotides match TRBD2. The CDR3 sequence is 16 residues long. The germline gives CDR1 LGHNA, CDR2 YNFKEQ. The J segment lost 2 bases and the V segment lost 1 base, leaving 0 bases of the junction unmatched. CDR3 nucleotides: TGTGCCAGCAGCCAAGGACTAGCGGGGGGGCAAGAGACCCAGTACTTC. Encoded protein: CASSQGLAGGQETQYF.

The V gene is TRBV6-5, the J gene TRBJ2-7, with D possibly being TRBD2 (6 bases). Germline assignment: CDR1 MNHEY and CDR2 SVGAGI. The CDR3 has 15 amino acids. Trimming stripped 7 bases from V and 5 bases from J, with 21 bases between. The CDR3 loop reads CASTLLGRGTNEQYF. The CDR3 DNA reads as TGTGCCAGCACCCTCTTGGGTCGGGGGACCAACGAGCAGTACTTC.

The V and J genes are TRBV11-2 and TRBJ1-2; 7 positions agree with TRBD1. Per the germline V gene, CDR1 is SGHAT and CDR2 is FQNNGV. This CDR3 contains 15 residues. Trimming at V came to 1 base and at J to 7 bases, leaving 9 bases not matched to a gene. CDR3 protein: CASSLGLEGASGYTF. Written as DNA, the CDR3 is TGTGCCAGCAGCTTAGGGTTGGAGGGGGCGAGTGGCTACACCTTC.

This clone has only one observation. The rearrangement links TRBV7-2 to TRBJ2-1, with D tentatively TRBD2 (7 bases). Germline CDR1 and CDR2: SGHTA and FQGNSA. The CDR3 length is 16 residues. Trimming took 1 base from V and 7 from J, leaving 17 bases between them. The CDR3 bases are TGTGCCAGCAGCTTAGTTGCGGGGGCGATAAGGAATGAGCAGTTCTTC. Protein sequence: CASSLVAGAIRNEQFF.

This chain links TRBV4-2 with TRBJ2-3, with TRBD2 identical over 8 bases. The CDR3 is 16 residues long. Trimming cost V 0 bases and J 5 bases; bases outside gene matches: 7. Germline-derived CDR1 and CDR2 are LGHNA and YNFKEQ. For the CDR3, the DNA is TGTGCCAGCAGCCAAGATTTTTCCGGGGGGGGAGATACGCAGTATTTT. Translating it yields CASSQDFSGGGDTQYF.

The chain is built from TRBV11-2 and TRBJ2-5; possibly TRBD2 for D (5 bases). This CDR3 comprises 14 residues. The V gene lost 4 bases and the J gene lost 5 bases, with 14 bases spanning the gap. Germline loops: CDR1 SGHAT, CDR2 FQNNGV. In DNA, the CDR3 is TGTGCCAGCAGCTCGCCACTAGACGGTGAGACCCAGTACTTC. Translation: CASSSPLDGETQYF.

The chain joins TRBV5-6 to TRBJ1-2; D gene ambiguous. In germline, CDR1 is SGHDT, CDR2 YYEEEE. The CDR3 has 14 residues. V lost 4 bases to trimming and J lost 4 bases, with 14 bases between them. CDR3 coding DNA: TGTGCCAGCAGCCTCACTGGGCGATTCTATGGCTACACCTTC. It specifies CASSLTGRFYGYTF.

The chain links TRBV11-2 to TRBJ1-2, with 7 bases identical to TRBD1. The junction had 7 bases not matched to a gene; V was cut back by 4 bases and J by 5 bases. This CDR3 contains 14 residues. Looked up from germline, CDR1 is SGHAT and CDR2 is FQNNGV. The CDR3 region is CASSSYRGPYGYTF. CDR3 DNA sequence: TGTGCCAGCAGCTCTTACAGGGGACCATATGGCTACACCTTC.

This sequence joins TRBV10-3 and TRBJ1-2; no clear D gene. V dropped 6 bases and J dropped 2 bases, with 10 bases sitting between them. This CDR3 comprises 13 residues. CDR1 and CDR2 from the germline V gene are ENHRY and SYGVKD. CDR3 residues: CAIRVTPNYGYTF. CDR3 in DNA: TGTGCCATCAGGGTAACACCGAACTATGGCTACACCTTC.

The genes are TRBV24-1 and TRBJ2-1; D not certain. The germline V and J ends were trimmed by 2 bases and 8 bases, with 9 bases remaining between them. CDR1 and CDR2 (germline): KGHDR, SFDVKD. This CDR3 is 13 amino acids long. The CDR3 DNA sequence: TGTGCCACCAGTGATTCTCAGGTTTATGAGCAGTTCTTC. Protein sequence: CATSDSQVYEQFF.

The J gene is TRBJ2-5, the V gene TRBV5-4; 9 bases match TRBD1. The CDR3 is 14 amino acids. In germline, CDR1 is SGHNT, CDR2 YYREEE (reference sequence). V shed 5 bases and J 4 bases; nucleotides not matched to a gene: 6. In nucleotides, the CDR3 is TGTGCCAGCAGTCCGGGACAGGGCGGAGAGACCCAGTACTTC. As protein: CASSPGQGGETQYF.

This clone was seen once. The chain couples TRBV7-3 to TRBJ2-1, with D possibly matching TRBD2 (6 bases). This CDR3 has 13 amino acids. The ends were cut back, 5 bases at V and 10 bases at J, with 15 bases in the middle. Germline CDR1 is SGHTA and CDR2 is FQGTGA. In DNA, the CDR3 is TGTGCCAGCAGCCGCCGGCAGGGAGGAGAGCAGTTCTTC. This translates into CASSRRQGGEQFF.

This rearrangement joins TRBV5-1 to TRBJ1-1; 7 nucleotides agree with TRBD1. The CDR3 is made up of 19 amino acids. Germline CDR1 and CDR2: SGHRS and YFSETQ. The J segment lost 6 bases and the V segment lost 3 bases, leaving 23 bases of the junction unmatched. The CDR3 spells CASSYAERGPSTGRAEAFF. The CDR3 nucleotides read TGCGCCAGCAGCTACGCCGAAAGGGGGCCAAGTACTGGTCGGGCTGAAGCTTTCTTT.

The chain has TRBV5-1 and TRBJ2-3, with D possibly being TRBD2 (6 bases). Germline values: CDR1 SGHRS, CDR2 YFSETQ. V shed 3 bases and J shed 3 bases, with 14 bases lying between them. This CDR3 is 15 amino acids long. The CDR3 loop reads CASSYSGGETDTQYF. The CDR3 nucleotides read TGCGCCAGCAGCTACAGCGGAGGGGAAACAGATACGCAGTATTTT.

The genes are TRBV11-1 and TRBJ2-5, with 9 bases identical to TRBD2. The CDR3 has 16 amino acids. Germline V gene sequence: CDR1 SGHAT, CDR2 FQDESV (reference sequence). Unmatched junction bases numbered 10, after V lost 1 base and J lost 7 bases. This CDR3 reads CASSLGGGARSGTQYF. CDR3 nucleotide sequence: TGTGCCAGCAGCTTAGGCGGGGGGGCTAGATCTGGGACCCAGTACTTC.

This chain joins TRBV6-5 and TRBJ2-2, with D possibly matching TRBD1 (5 bases). Trimming took 8 bases from V and 5 from J, leaving 9 bases between them. Looked up from germline, CDR1 is MNHEY and CDR2 is SVGAGI. There are 12 residues in the CDR3. CDR3 in amino acids: CASVRETGELFF. The CDR3 nucleotides are TGTGCCAGCGTCAGGGAAACCGGGGAGCTGTTTTTT.

This clone was seen once. The chain couples TRBV2 to TRBJ2-5, with TRBD2 matching 8 bases. This CDR3 region has 17 residues. The ends lost 0 bases at V and 5 bases at J; junction bases unmatched: 11. The germline V gene encodes CDR1 SNHLY and CDR2 FYNNEI. CDR3 in DNA: TGTGCCAGCAGTGAAGCTGTGGCCGGGGGGGGCCGTGAGACCCAGTACTTC. This gives the protein CASSEAVAGGGRETQYF.

With respect to this clone: Other nucleotide sequences from this sample produce the same CDR3. This sequence joins TRBV24-1 and TRBJ1-5; D call uncertain. Germline V gene sequence: CDR1 KGHDR, CDR2 SFDVKD. V was trimmed by 3 bases and J by 5 bases, leaving 4 bases between them. The CDR3 totals 12 residues. In DNA, the CDR3 is TGTGCCACCAGTGATGGAGATCAGCCCCAGCATTTT. As protein: CATSDGDQPQHF.

V usage is TRBV3-1 (or the pseudogene TRBV3-2) and J usage is TRBJ1-1; D remains unclear. CDR3 length: 13 amino acids. CDR1 and CDR2 (germline): LGHDT, YNNKEL (reference sequence). Trimming removed 4 bases at V and 5 bases at J, with 11 bases between. Here the CDR3 DNA reads TGTGCCAGCAGCCTGGGAGGTCGGACTGAAGCTTTCTTT. Protein: CASSLGGRTEAFF.

The rearrangement uses TRBV12-3 or TRBV12-4 and TRBJ2-2, with D hard to call. V was trimmed by 6 bases and J by 0 bases, leaving 5 bases between them. This CDR3 comprises 13 residues. The CDR3 reads CASRSANTGELFF. CDR3 DNA sequence: TGTGCCAGCAGGTCAGCGAACACCGGGGAGCTGTTTTTT.

The chain has TRBV10-3 and TRBJ1-2; tentatively, D is TRBD1 (5 bases). The CDR3 is made up of 15 amino acids. Germline values: CDR1 ENHRY, CDR2 SYGVKD. The ends were cut back, 7 bases at V and 4 bases at J, with 19 bases in the middle. In nucleotides, the CDR3 is TGTGCCATCACCGCCTCCGCGGGGACGTCCTATGGCTACACCTTC. Its translation: CAITASAGTSYGYTF.

This CDR3 is CASSQTGKRPQHF. The CDR3 nucleotides read TGTGCCAGCAGTCAAACAGGAAAGCGGCCCCAGCATTTT. V and J are TRBV12-3 or TRBV12-4 and TRBJ1-5, with D perhaps matching TRBD1 (5 bases). The CDR3 consists of 13 residues. The V gene lost 5 bases and the J gene lost 9 bases, with 14 bases spanning the gap.